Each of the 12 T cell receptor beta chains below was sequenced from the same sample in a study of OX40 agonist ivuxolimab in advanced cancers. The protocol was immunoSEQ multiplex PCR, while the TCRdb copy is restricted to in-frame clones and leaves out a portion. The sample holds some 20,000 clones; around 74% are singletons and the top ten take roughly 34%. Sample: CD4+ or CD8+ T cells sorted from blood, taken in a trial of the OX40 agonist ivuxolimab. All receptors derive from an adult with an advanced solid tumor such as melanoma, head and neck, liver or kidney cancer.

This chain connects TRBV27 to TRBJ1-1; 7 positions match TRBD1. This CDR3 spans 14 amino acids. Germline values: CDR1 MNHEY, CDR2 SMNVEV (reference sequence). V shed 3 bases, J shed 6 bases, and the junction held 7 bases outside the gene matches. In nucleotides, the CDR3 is TGTGCCAGCAGTTTCGGGAACAGGGGCTCTGAAGCTTTCTTT. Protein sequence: CASSFGNRGSEAFF.

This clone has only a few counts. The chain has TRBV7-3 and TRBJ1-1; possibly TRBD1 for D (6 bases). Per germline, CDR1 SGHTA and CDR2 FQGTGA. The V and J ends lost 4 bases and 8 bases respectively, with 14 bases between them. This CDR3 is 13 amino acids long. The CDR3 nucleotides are TGTGCCAGCAGCTCTTACTTAGGGGGGGAAGCTTTCTTT. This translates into CASSSYLGGEAFF.

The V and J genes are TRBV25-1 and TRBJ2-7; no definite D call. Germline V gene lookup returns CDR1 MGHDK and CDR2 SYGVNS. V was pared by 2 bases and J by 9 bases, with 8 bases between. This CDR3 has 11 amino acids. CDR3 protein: CASSEEVGQYF. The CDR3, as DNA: TGTGCCAGCAGTGAAGAGGTAGGGCAGTACTTC.

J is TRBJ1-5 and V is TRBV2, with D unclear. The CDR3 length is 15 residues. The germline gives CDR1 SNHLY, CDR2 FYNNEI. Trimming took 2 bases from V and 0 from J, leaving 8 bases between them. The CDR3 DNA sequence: TGTGCCAGCAGTGAATCAGTTTATAGCAATCAGCCCCAGCATTTT. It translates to CASSESVYSNQPQHF.

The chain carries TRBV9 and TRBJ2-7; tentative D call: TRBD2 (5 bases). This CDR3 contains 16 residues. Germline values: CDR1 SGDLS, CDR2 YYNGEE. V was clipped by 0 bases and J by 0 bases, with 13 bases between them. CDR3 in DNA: TGTGCCAGCAGCGTAGACGGCGGGTTCAACTCCTACGAGCAGTACTTC. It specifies CASSVDGGFNSYEQYF.

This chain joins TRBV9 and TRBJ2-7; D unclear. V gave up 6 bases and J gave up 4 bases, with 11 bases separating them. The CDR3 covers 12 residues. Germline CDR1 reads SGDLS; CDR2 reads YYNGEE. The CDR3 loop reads CASTDDGYEQYF. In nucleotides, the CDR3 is TGTGCCAGCACCGATGATGGGTACGAGCAGTACTTC.

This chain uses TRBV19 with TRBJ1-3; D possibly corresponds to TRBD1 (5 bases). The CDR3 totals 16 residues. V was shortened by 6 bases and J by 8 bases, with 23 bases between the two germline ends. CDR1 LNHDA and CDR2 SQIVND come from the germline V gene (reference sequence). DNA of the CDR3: TGTGCCAGTAGGACAATTTGGGACGGGGCATTGGACACCATATATTTT. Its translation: CASRTIWDGALDTIYF. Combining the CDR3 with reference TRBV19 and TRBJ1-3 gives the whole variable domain DGGITQSPKYLFRKEGQNVTLSCEQNLNHDAMYWYRQDPGQGLRLIYYSQIVNDFQKGDIAEGYSVSREKKESFPLTVTSAQKNPTAFYLCASRTIWDGALDTIYFGEGSWLTVV.

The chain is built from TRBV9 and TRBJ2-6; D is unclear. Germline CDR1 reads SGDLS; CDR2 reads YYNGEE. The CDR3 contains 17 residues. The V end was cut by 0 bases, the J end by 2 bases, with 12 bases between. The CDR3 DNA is TGTGCCAGCAGCGTAGAGGTTAACCGGCCTGGGGCCAACGTCCTGACTTTC. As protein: CASSVEVNRPGANVLTF.

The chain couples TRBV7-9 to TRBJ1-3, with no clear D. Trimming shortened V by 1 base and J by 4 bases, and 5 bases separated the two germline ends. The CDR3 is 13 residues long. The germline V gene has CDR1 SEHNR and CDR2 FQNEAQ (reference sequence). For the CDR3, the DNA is TGTGCCAGCAGCTTAGATGGGGGAAACACCATATATTTT. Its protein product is CASSLDGGNTIYF.

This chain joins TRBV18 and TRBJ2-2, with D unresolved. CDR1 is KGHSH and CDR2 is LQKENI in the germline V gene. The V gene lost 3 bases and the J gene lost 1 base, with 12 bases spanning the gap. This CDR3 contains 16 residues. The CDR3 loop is CASSPIDMLNTGELFF. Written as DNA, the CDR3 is TGTGCCAGCTCACCCATTGACATGCTGAACACCGGGGAGCTGTTTTTT.

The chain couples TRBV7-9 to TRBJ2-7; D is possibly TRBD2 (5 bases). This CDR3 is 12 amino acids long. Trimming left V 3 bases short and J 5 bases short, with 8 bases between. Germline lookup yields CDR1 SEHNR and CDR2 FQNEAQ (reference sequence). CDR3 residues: CASSLGSDEQYF. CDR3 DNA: TGTGCCAGCAGCTTGGGGAGCGACGAGCAGTACTTC.

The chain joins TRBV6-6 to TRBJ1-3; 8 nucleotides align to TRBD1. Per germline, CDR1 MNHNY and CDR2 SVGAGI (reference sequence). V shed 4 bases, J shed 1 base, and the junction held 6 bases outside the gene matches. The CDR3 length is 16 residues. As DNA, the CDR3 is TGTGCCAGCAGTTCTCATCAGGGGGCGTCTGGAAACACCATATATTTT. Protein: CASSSHQGASGNTIYF.